The present TCR beta chain was sequenced within a study of beta chain features in type 1 diabetes. Study at large: What patients shared with healthy donors was a similar profile of age, gender and cell yields. Analysis included around 110,000,000 sorted cells drawn from all samples.

TCRB transcripts that were expressed got sequenced, as all of the isolated RNA had been reverse transcribed. Clones were read by immunoSEQ multiplex PCR, and TCRdb kept only the in-frame ones, dropping some. The sample yields fewer than 350,000 clones, around 7.8% seen once. Broader study findings: Shortening of TCRB CDR3s, moderate but significant, appeared in all four CD4+ subsets of Type 1 diabetes patients.

Germline CDR1 is SGHTA and CDR2 is FQGNSA. The CDR3 is made up of 17 amino acids. V was shortened by 2 bases and J by 0 bases, with 13 bases between the two germline ends. This clone has a handful of counts. Its antigen is still unknown. The sequence was collected from a woman between 18 and 29 years old in good health. Sequenced sample: central memory CD4+ T cells from blood. The chain couples TRBV7-2 to TRBJ2-2; D tentatively reads TRBD1 or TRBD2 (5 bases each). CDR3 in DNA: TGTGCCAGCAGCTTAACGGGGCGGACCACGAACACCGGGGAGCTGTTTTTT. Its translation is CASSLTGRTTNTGELFF.